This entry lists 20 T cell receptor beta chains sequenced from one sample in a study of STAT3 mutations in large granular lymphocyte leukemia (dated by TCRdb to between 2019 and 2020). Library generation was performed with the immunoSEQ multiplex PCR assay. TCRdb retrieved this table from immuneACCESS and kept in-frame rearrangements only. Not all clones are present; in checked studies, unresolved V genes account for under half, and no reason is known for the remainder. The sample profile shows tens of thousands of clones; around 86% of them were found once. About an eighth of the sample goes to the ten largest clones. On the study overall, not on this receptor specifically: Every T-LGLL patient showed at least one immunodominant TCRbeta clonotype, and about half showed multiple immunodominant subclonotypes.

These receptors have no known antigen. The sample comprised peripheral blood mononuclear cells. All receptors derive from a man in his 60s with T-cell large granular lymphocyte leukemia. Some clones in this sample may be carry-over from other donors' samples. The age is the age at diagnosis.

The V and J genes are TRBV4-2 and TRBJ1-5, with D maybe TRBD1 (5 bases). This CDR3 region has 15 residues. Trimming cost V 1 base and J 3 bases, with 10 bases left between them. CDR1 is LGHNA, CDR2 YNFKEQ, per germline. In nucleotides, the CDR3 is TGTGCCAGCAGCCAAGGGGTGGGGGACAATCAGCCCCAGCATTTT. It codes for CASSQGVGDNQPQHF.

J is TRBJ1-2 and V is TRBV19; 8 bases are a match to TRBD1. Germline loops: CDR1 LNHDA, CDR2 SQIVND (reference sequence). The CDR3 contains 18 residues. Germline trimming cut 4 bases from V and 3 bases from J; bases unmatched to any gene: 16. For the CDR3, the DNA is TGTGCCAGTAGTAAACCCCGTCCGGCAGGGGGCCGCGACTATGGCTACACCTTC. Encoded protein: CASSKPRPAGGRDYGYTF.

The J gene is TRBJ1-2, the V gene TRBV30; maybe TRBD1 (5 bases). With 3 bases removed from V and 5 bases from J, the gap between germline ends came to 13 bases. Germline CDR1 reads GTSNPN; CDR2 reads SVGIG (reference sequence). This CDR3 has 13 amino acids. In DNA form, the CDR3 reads TGTGCCTGGAGGATCGGGACCTTATATGGCTACACCTTC. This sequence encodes CAWRIGTLYGYTF.

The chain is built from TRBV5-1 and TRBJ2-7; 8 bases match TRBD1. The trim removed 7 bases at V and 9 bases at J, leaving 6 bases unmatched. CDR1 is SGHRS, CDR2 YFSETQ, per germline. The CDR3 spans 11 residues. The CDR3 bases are TGCGCCAGCGACGACAGGGGTACGCAGTACTTC. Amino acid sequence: CASDDRGTQYF.

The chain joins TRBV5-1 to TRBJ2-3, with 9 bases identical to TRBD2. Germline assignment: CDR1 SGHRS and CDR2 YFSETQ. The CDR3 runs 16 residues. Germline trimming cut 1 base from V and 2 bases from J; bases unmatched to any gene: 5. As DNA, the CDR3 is TGCGCCAGCAGCTTGCCGGCTAGCGGGATCACAGATACGCAGTATTTT. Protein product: CASSLPASGITDTQYF. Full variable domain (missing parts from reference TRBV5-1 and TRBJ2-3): KAGVTQTPRYLIKTRGQQVTLSCSPISGHRSVSWYQQTPGQGLQFLFEYFSETQRNKGNFPGRFSGRQFSNSRSEMNVSTLELGDSALYLCASSLPASGITDTQYFGPGTRLTVL.

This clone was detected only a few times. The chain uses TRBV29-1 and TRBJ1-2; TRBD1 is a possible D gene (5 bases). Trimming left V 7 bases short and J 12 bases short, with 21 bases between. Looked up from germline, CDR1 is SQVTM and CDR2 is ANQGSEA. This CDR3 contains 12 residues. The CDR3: CSAGRGTPMDTF. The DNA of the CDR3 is TGCAGCGCCGGTCGGGGCACCCCTATGGACACCTTC.

CDR3 sequence: CASRDRLAGGEQYF. CDR3 sequence (DNA): TGTGCCAGCAGGGACCGCTTAGCGGGAGGGGAGCAGTACTTC. This chain connects TRBV2 to TRBJ2-7, with TRBD2 identical over 11 bases. CDR3 length equals 14 residues. Per germline, CDR1 SNHLY and CDR2 FYNNEI. J lost 7 bases, V lost 6 bases, and 8 bases had no gene match.

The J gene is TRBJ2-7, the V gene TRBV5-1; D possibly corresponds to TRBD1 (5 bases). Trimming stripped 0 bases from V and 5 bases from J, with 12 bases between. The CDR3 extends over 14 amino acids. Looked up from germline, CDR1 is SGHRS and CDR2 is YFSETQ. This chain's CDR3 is CASSLVQGSNEQYF. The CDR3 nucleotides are TGCGCCAGCAGCTTGGTGCAGGGAAGTAACGAGCAGTACTTC.

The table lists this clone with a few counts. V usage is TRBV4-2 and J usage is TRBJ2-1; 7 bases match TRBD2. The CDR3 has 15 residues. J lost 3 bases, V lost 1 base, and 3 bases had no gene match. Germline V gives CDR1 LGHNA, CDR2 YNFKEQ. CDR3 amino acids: CASSQGGGSYNEQFF. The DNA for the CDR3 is TGTGCCAGCAGCCAAGGCGGCGGGAGCTACAATGAGCAGTTCTTC.

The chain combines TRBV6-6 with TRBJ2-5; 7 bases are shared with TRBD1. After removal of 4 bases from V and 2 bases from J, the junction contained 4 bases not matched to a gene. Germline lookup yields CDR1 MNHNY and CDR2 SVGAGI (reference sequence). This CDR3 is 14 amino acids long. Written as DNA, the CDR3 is TGTGCCAGCAGTTGGGGGACAGCGCAAGAGACCCAGTACTTC. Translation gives CASSWGTAQETQYF.

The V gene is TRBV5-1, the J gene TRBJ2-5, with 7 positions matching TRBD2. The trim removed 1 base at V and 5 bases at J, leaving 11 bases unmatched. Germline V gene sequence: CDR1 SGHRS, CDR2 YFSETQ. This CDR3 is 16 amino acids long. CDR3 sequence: CASSLSRAGPGETQYF. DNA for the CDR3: TGCGCCAGCAGCTTGTCACGAGCGGGACCGGGCGAGACCCAGTACTTC.

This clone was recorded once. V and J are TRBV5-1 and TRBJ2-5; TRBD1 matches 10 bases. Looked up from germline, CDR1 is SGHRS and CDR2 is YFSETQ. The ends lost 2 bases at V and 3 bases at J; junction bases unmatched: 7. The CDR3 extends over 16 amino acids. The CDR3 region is CASSLPGTGEKETQYF. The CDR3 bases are TGCGCCAGCAGCTTACCCGGGACAGGGGAGAAAGAGACCCAGTACTTC.

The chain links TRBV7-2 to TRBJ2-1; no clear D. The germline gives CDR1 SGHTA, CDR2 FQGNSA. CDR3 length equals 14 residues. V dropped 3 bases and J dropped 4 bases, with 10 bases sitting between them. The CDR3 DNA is TGTGCCAGCAGCTTGAGTGATCTGTACAATGAGCAGTTCTTC. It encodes CASSLSDLYNEQFF.

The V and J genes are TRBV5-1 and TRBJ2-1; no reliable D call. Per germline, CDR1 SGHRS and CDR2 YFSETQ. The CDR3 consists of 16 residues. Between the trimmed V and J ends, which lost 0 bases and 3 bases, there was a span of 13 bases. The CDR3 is CASSLGRHPIYNEQFF. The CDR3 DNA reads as TGCGCCAGCAGCTTGGGCAGACACCCCATCTACAATGAGCAGTTCTTC.

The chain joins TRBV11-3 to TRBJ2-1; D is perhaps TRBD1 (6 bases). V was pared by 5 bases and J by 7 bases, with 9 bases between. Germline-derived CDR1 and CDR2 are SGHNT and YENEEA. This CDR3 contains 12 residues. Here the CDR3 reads CASSGRGNEQFF. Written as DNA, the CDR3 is TGTGCCAGCAGCGGAAGGGGGAATGAGCAGTTCTTC.

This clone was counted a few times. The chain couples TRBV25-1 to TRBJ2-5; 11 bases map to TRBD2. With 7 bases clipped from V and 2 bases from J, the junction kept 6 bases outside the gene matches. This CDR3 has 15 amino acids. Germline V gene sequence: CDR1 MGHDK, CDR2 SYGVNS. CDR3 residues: CASMGTSGLQETQYF. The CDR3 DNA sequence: TGTGCCAGCATGGGGACTAGCGGATTACAAGAGACCCAGTACTTC.

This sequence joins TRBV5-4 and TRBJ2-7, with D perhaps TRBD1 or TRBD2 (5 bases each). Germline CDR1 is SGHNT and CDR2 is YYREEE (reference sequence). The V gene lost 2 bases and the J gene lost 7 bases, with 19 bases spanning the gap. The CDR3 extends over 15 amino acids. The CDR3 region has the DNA TGTGCCAGCAGCTTCCCCGGGACCGCCATGTTGGAGCAGTACTTC. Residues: CASSFPGTAMLEQYF.

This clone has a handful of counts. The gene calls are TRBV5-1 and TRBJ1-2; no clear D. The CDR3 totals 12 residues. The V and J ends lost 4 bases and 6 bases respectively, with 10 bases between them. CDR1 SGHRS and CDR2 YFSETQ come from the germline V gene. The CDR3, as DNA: TGCGCCAGCAGCCGGACGGCCGATGGCTACACCTTC. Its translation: CASSRTADGYTF.

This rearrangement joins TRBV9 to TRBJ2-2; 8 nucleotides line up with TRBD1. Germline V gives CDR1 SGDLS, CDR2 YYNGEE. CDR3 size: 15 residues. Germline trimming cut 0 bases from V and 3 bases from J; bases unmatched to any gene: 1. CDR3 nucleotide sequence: TGTGCCAGCAGCGTAGTGACAGGGGACACCGGGGAGCTGTTTTTT. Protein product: CASSVVTGDTGELFF.

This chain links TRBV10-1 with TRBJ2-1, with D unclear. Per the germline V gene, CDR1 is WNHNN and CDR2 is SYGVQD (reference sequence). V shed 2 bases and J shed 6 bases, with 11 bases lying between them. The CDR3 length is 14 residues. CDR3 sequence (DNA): TGCGCCAGCAGTGAGACCCGGGCACCCAATGAGCAGTTCTTC. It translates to CASSETRAPNEQFF.